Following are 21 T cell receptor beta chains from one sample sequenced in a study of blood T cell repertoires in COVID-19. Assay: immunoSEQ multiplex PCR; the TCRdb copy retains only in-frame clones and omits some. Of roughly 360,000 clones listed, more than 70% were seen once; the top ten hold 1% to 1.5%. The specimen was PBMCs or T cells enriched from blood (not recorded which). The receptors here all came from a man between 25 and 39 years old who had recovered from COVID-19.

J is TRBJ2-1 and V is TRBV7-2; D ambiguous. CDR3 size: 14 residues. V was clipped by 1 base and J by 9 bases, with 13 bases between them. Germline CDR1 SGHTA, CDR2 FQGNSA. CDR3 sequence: CASSLVFGVGEQFF. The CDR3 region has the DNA TGTGCCAGCAGCTTAGTGTTTGGAGTTGGTGAGCAGTTCTTC.

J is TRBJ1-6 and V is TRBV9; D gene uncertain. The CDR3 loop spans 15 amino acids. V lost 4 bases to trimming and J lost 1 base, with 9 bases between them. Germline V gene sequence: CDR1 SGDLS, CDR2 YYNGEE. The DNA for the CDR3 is TGTGCCAGCAGCCTGGAGGCTTCCTATAATTCACCCCTCCACTTT. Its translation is CASSLEASYNSPLHF.

This CDR3 is CASSIFCRALGSNQPQHF. DNA of the CDR3: TGTGCCAGCAGCATTTTTTGCAGGGCCCTAGGGAGCAATCAGCCCCAGCATTTT. This chain links TRBV21-1 with TRBJ1-5; the table assigns TRBD1, which was not confirmed against the DNA. TRBV21-1 is an annotated pseudogene. This CDR3 has 18 residues.

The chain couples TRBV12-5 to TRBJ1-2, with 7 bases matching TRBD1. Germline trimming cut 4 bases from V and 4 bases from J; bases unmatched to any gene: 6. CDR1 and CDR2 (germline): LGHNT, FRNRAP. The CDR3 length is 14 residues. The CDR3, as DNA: TGTGCTAGTGGTTCTGGGACAGATATCTATGGCTACACCTTC. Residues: CASGSGTDIYGYTF.

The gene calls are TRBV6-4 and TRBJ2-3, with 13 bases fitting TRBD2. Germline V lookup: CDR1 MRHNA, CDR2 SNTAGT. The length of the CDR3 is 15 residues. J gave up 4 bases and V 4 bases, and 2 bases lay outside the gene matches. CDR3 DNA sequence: TGTGCCAGCAGTGCACTAGCGGGGGGGCCAGATACGCAGTATTTT. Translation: CASSALAGGPDTQYF.

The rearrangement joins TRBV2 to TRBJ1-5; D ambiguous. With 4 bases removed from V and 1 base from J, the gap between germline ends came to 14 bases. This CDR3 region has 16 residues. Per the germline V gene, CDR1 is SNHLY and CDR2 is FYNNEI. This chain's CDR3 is CASSALRQWSNQPQHF. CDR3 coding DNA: TGTGCCAGCAGTGCCCTTCGACAATGGAGCAATCAGCCCCAGCATTTT.

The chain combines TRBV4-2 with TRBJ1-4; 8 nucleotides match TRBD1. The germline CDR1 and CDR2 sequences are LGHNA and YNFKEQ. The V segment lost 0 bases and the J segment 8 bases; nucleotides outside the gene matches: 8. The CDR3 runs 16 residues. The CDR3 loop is CASSQDPGQGREKLFF. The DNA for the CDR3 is TGTGCCAGCAGCCAAGATCCTGGACAGGGTCGCGAAAAACTGTTTTTT.

The CDR3 region has the DNA TGTGCCAGCAGCTTCGGGACAGTAGACGAGCAGTACTTC. Its translation: CASSFGTVDEQYF. The chain links TRBV7-9 to TRBJ2-7; 7 bases map to TRBD1. J was trimmed by 5 bases and V by 3 bases; bases with no gene match: 4. Germline loops: CDR1 SEHNR, CDR2 FQNEAQ (reference sequence). This CDR3 has 13 amino acids.

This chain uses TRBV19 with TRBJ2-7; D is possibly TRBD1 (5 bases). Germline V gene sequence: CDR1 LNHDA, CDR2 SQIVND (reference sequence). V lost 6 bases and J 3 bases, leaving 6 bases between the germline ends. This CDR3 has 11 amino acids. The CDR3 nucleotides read TGTGCCAGTAGAGGGGACTACGAGCAGTACTTC. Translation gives CASRGDYEQYF.

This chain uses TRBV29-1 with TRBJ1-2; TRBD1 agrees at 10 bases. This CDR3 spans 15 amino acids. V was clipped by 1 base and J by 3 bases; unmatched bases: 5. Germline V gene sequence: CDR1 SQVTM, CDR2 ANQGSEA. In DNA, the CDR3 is TGCAGCGTTGAAGGAGTTGGACAGGGGGACTATGGCTACACCTTC. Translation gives CSVEGVGQGDYGYTF. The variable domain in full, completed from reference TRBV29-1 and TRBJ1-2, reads SAVISQKPSRDICQRGTSLTIQCQVDSQVTMMFWYRQQPGQSLTLIATANQGSEATYESGFVIDKFPISRPNLTFSTLTVSNMSPEDSSIYLCSVEGVGQGDYGYTFGSGTRLTVV.

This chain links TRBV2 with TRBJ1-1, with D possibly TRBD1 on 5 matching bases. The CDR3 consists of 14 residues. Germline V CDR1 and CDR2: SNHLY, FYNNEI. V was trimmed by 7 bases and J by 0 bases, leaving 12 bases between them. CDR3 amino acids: CASTGGGMNTEAFF. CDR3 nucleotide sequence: TGTGCCAGCACCGGTGGGGGGATGAACACTGAAGCTTTCTTT.

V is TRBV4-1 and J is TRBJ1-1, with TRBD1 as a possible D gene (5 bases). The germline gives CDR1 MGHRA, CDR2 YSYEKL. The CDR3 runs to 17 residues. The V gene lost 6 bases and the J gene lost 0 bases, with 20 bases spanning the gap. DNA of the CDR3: TGCGCCAGCAGTTCCCAGGGATGGGCCAGTGTGAACACTGAAGCTTTCTTT. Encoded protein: CASSSQGWASVNTEAFF.

The CDR3 spells CASSLGRLASTGELFF. The CDR3 DNA sequence: TGTGCCAGCAGCTTAGGTCGACTAGCGAGCACCGGGGAGCTGTTTTTT. The J gene is TRBJ2-2, the V gene TRBV11-2; TRBD2 matches 8 bases. The CDR3 is 16 residues long. Germline V gene data show CDR1 as SGHAT and CDR2 as FQNNGV. Losses at the gene ends were 1 base for V and 4 bases for J; bases not matched to a gene: 5.

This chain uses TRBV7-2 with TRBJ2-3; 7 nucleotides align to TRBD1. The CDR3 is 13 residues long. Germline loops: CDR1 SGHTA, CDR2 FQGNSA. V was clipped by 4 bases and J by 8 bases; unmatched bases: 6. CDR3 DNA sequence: TGTGCCAGCAGCTATAATGGGGACAGTACGCAGTATTTT. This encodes CASSYNGDSTQYF.

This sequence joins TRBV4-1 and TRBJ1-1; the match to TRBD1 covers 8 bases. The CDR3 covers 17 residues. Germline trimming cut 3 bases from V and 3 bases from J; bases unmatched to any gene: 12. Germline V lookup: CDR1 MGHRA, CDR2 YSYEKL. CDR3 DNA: TGCGCCAGCAGCCACCTTGGGGTAGGACAGGGAGACACTGAAGCTTTCTTT. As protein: CASSHLGVGQGDTEAFF.

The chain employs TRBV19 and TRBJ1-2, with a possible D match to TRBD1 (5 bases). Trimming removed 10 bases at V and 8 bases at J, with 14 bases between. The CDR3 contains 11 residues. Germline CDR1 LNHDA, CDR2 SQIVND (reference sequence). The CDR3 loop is CATMRGSGYTF. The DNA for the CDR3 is TGTGCCACCATGCGGGGGTCGGGCTACACCTTC.

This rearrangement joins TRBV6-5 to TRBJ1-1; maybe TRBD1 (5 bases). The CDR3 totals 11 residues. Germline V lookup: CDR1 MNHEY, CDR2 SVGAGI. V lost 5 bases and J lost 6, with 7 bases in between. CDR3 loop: CASSQGPEAFF. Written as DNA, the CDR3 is TGTGCCAGCAGTCAGGGTCCTGAAGCTTTCTTT.

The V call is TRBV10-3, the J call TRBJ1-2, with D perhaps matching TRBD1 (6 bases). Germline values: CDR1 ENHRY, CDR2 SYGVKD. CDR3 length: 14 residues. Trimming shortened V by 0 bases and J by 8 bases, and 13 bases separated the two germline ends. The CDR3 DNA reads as TGTGCCATCAGTGAGTCGATTCTAACAGGGGGCTACACCTTC. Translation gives CAISESILTGGYTF.

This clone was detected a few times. The DNA of the CDR3 is TGTGCCAGCAGGGCACAGGGTCAGGGCTACACCTTC. Translation: CASRAQGQGYTF. The rearrangement links TRBV12-3 or TRBV12-4 to TRBJ1-2; weak D call: TRBD1 (6 bases). With 6 bases removed from V and 8 bases from J, the gap between germline ends came to 13 bases. This CDR3 comprises 12 residues.

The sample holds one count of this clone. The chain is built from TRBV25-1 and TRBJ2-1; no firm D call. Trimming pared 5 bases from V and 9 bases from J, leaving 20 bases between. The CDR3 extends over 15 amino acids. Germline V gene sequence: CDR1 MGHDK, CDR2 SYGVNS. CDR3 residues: CASSTLGVARPEQFF. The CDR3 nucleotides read TGTGCCAGCAGTACCCTTGGAGTAGCCCGACCTGAGCAGTTCTTC.

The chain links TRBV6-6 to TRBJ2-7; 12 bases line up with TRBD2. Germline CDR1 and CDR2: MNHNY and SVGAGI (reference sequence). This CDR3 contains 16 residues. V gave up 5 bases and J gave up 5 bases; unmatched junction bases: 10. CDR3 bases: TGTGCCAGCAGTAAACCTAGCGGGGGGGCTTCGAACGAGCAGTACTTC. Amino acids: CASSKPSGGASNEQYF.